Below, one T cell receptor (beta chain) is given with its context. The sample belongs to a study of blood T cell repertoires in COVID-19. Profiling relied on immunoSEQ multiplex PCR, and the TCRdb table lists in-frame clones only, not all of them. The profile shows tens of thousands of clones, 65% to 85% of them singletons. This CDR3 is 14 amino acids long. The V gene's germline CDR1 is MDHEN and CDR2 SYDVKM. V gave up 3 bases and J gave up 2 bases, with 11 bases separating them. The sequenced sample consisted of peripheral blood. The TCR was taken from an older man with COVID-19, enrolled during active disease. The V and J genes are TRBV28 and TRBJ2-7; D is perhaps TRBD1 (6 bases). DNA of the CDR3: TGTGCCAGCAGTTTGACAGGCCGGACCTACGAGCAGTACTTC. Protein: CASSLTGRTYEQYF.